Included here is one T cell receptor (beta chain) sequence, with context. The antigen is not known. cDNA libraries of TCR beta carried unique molecular identifiers. MiXCR was run by TCRdb on the PCR reads, yielding one entry per CDR3 protein. The sample carries more than 450,000 distinct CDR3 sequences, roughly 40% recorded once. This sample stems from a study of post-analysis software for immune sequencing data. Study-wide background: Patients with relapsing-remitting, secondary progressive and progressive-relapsing multiple sclerosis courses were all represented. Overall study results and limits: Comparison with controls showed significantly lower normalized Chao1 diversity in multiple sclerosis patients. Same-batch samples co-clustered strongly by F measure. Controls had lower frequencies than patients of 4 or 5 TRBV segments, which included TRBV5-6, TRBV5-1 and TRBV20-1.

The CDR3 spans 15 residues. Germline V gene sequence: CDR1 SGHTA, CDR2 FQGTGA. The J segment lost 5 bases and the V segment lost 4 bases, leaving 7 bases of the junction unmatched. The sequencing input was blood. This receptor was taken from a girl between 5 and 17 years old with multiple sclerosis. V gene TRBV7-3 combines with J gene TRBJ1-1, with TRBD1 identical over 10 bases. CDR3 coding DNA: TGTGCCAGCAGCTCCGGACAGGGGGTGGGAACTGAAGCTTTCTTT. Translated, it gives CASSSGQGVGTEAFF.